This TCR beta chain was profiled in a study of cytomegalovirus exposure and HLA in healthy donors. Researchers ran the PCR with 60 Vbeta and 13 Jbeta primers. Measured with immunoSEQ multiplex PCR; TCRdb has only the in-frame clones, and not every one. The sample lists about 99,000 clones, roughly a tenth occurring once. Study outcomes and limitations: A later analysis reported that several of the most significant clusters appeared to be linked to common viral pathogens, among them Epstein-Barr virus. Some segments of the V type, notably TRBV6-2 and TRBV6-3, were excluded as indistinguishable. Despite most TCR sequences being rare, some public TCRs occurred in many donors.

The CDR3 spans 18 residues. Trimming cost V 3 bases and J 3 bases; bases outside gene matches: 13. Germline V gives CDR1 SEHNR, CDR2 FQNEAQ (reference sequence). This clone appeared a few times. Antigen: not known. Sequences were obtained from PBMCs. J is TRBJ1-2 and V is TRBV7-9; 10 bases are a match to TRBD1. This clonotype originated in a man aged 35 to 55 in good health and CMV-seropositive. The CDR3 region is CASSFWFSGTGDDYGYTF. CDR3 bases: TGTGCCAGCAGCTTTTGGTTCTCCGGGACAGGGGACGACTATGGCTACACCTTC.